Presented here are 17 T cell receptor beta chains from one specimen sequenced in a study of regulatory T cells in long-lasting Graves disease (dated by TCRdb to 2020 to 2022). The library was made by multiplex PCR. The run used an Illumina HiSeq 4000. iRepertoire HTBI primers and Arm-PCR amplification of CDR3 regions were used to construct TCR beta libraries. Using fastp trimming at Q25 and MiXCR clonotype assembly, TCRdb reanalyzed the public sequencing data and kept in-frame beta chains. Every CDR3 protein is listed once, alongside the most common genes and DNA of its rows. The sample table holds 250,000 or so distinct CDR3 sequences, of which 20% were seen once. The ten most abundant clones make up over 11% of the sample. Taken with the paper, the label for time point translates to: newly diagnosed GD, antithyroid drugs for less than 3 months. RNA was extracted from PBMCs in TRIzol for both TCR sequencing and RNA sequencing.

The source material was peripheral blood mononuclear cells (PBMCs), sampled at new diagnosis, from a patient treated with antithyroid drugs. The receptors originated from a female donor with Graves disease.

In this sample, this clonotype turned up many times. The CDR3 bases are TGTGCCAGCAGCTTAAGGGACGGCCTAAATTTGCTGTTTTTT. This translates into CASSLRDGLNLLFF. The chain is built from TRBV11-2 and TRBJ1-4, with D perhaps TRBD1 (5 bases). CDR3 length: 14 residues. Trimming left V 2 bases short and J 14 bases short, with 18 bases between. The germline CDR1 and CDR2 sequences are SGHAT and FQNNGV.

A word on this clonotype: The CDR3 ends on some other residue instead of the conserved phenylalanine or tryptophan, so this is likely a read error. The CDR3 loop reads CASSGGRTNSPLHL. CDR3 coding DNA: TGTGCCAGCAGCGGGGGACGGACGAATTCACCCCTCCACCTT. The V gene is TRBV9, the J gene TRBJ1-6, with D possibly matching TRBD1 (5 bases). Germline V gene lookup returns CDR1 SGDLS and CDR2 YYNGEE. The CDR3 spans 14 residues. Trimming took off 3 bases at V and 7 bases at J, with 11 bases between the two ends.

Concerning this clonotype: A much larger clone differs by one base, so this may be a read error. The chain is built from TRBV6-2 or TRBV6-3 and TRBJ1-5; 8 nucleotides agree with TRBD1. There are 17 residues in the CDR3. CDR1 and CDR2 from the germline V gene are MNHEY and SVGEGT. CDR3: CTSSYQGASFSNQPQHF. The CDR3, as DNA: TGTACCAGCAGTTACCAGGGGGCAAGTTTTAGCAATCAGCCCCAGCATTTT.

This clonotype was picked up a small number of times. The J gene is TRBJ1-4, the V gene TRBV28; D not certain. The germline V gene has CDR1 MDHEN and CDR2 SYDVKM. Trimming removed 4 bases from V and 6 bases from J, with 6 bases in between. The CDR3 loop spans 12 amino acids. Written as DNA, the CDR3 is TGTGCCAGCAGTTCTCGACATGAAAAACTGTTTTTT. Amino acid sequence: CASSSRHEKLFF.

This clonotype was detected ten times or more. J is TRBJ1-5 and V is TRBV30; D gene unclear. The CDR3 runs 12 residues. Germline-derived CDR1 and CDR2 are GTSNPN and SVGIG (reference sequence). V lost 2 bases and J lost 4, with 6 bases in between. The CDR3 sequence: CAWSRGNQPQHF. CDR3 nucleotide sequence: TGTGCCTGGAGTCGGGGTAATCAGCCCCAGCATTTT.

This clonotype occurred many times. The chain links TRBV3-2 to TRBJ2-7; the D segment call TRBD1 is taken from the table without a DNA check. TRBV3-2 is recorded as a pseudogene. The CDR3 covers 17 residues. The CDR3 spells CASSQITDRFSYDEQYF. The CDR3 DNA sequence: TGTGCCAGCAGCCAGATTACCGACAGATTCTCCTACGACGAGCAGTACTTC.

This clonotype was counted at least ten times. The chain has TRBV7-2 and TRBJ2-7; D gene unclear. This CDR3 contains 13 residues. Trimming shortened V by 5 bases and J by 0 bases, and 8 bases separated the two germline ends. The germline gives CDR1 SGHTA, CDR2 FQGNSA. This CDR3 is CASSTDVSYEQYF. The DNA of the CDR3 is TGTGCCAGCAGCACGGACGTCTCCTACGAGCAGTACTTC. Combining the CDR3 with reference TRBV7-2 and TRBJ2-7 gives the whole variable domain GAGVSQSPSNKVTEKGKDVELRCDPISGHTALYWYRQSLGQGLEFLIYFQGNSAPDKSGLPSDRFSAERTGGSVSTLTIQRTQQEDSAVYLCASSTDVSYEQYFGPGTRLTVT.

This rearrangement joins TRBV9 to TRBJ2-7; TRBD2 agrees at 11 bases. Germline values: CDR1 SGDLS, CDR2 YYNGEE. Trimming removed 3 bases from V and 6 bases from J; junction bases left unmatched: 14. This CDR3 has 17 amino acids. The CDR3: CASSGGLAVVGVSEQYF. The DNA of the CDR3 is TGTGCCAGCAGCGGGGGACTAGCGGTCGTCGGAGTCTCCGAGCAGTACTTC. Full variable domain (missing parts from reference TRBV9 and TRBJ2-7): DSGVTQTPKHLITATGQRVTLRCSPRSGDLSVYWYQQSLDQGLQFLIQYYNGEERAKGNILERFSAQQFPDLHSELNLSSLELGDSALYFCASSGGLAVVGVSEQYFGPGTRLTVT.

The J gene is TRBJ2-6, the V gene TRBV14; 7 positions match TRBD1. The trim removed 6 bases at V and 4 bases at J, leaving 6 bases unmatched. The V gene's germline CDR1 is SGHDN and CDR2 FVKESK. CDR3 length: 15 residues. The CDR3 sequence is CASRLTGAGANVLTF. CDR3 DNA: TGTGCCAGCAGGTTAACAGGGGCCGGGGCCAACGTCCTGACTTTC.

A remark on this clonotype: A read error is possible here, since a much larger clone lies one base away. This chain uses TRBV14 with TRBJ2-3; D unresolved. Germline CDR1 reads SGHDN; CDR2 reads FVKESK. The CDR3 is 14 residues long. The V and J ends lost 4 bases and 4 bases respectively, with 12 bases between them. In DNA form, the CDR3 reads TGTGCCAGCAGCCTACTTCCGGTACCAGATACGCAGTATTTT. Translating gives CASSLLPVPDTQYF.

The chain is built from TRBV4-2 and TRBJ1-6, with 7 positions matching TRBD1. With V trimmed by 1 base and J by 3 bases, 0 bases remained unmatched. There are 15 residues in the CDR3. The germline V gene has CDR1 LGHNA and CDR2 YNFKEQ. The CDR3 nucleotides read TGTGCCAGCAGCCAAGGACAGGGCTATAATTCACCCCTCCACTTT. Protein sequence: CASSQGQGYNSPLHF.

Concerning this clonotype: This may stem from a read error, because a much larger clone lies one nucleotide away. This chain links TRBV27 with TRBJ2-3; D might be TRBD2 (6 bases). The CDR3 is 13 amino acids. Deletions cut 8 bases from V and 5 bases from J, with 14 bases between. Germline V gene lookup returns CDR1 MNHEY and CDR2 SMNVEV (reference sequence). The CDR3 loop is CASSSRRVDTQYF. Written as DNA, the CDR3 is TGTGCCAGCTCGTCTCGGAGGGTAGATACGCAGTATTTT.

This chain joins TRBV2 and TRBJ2-5; 9 bases match TRBD1. The germline gives CDR1 SNHLY, CDR2 FYNNEI. V dropped 3 bases and J dropped 4; count of bases not matched to a gene: 6. The CDR3 contains 15 residues. CDR3 in amino acids: CASSDTGGFGETQYF. DNA for the CDR3: TGTGCCAGCAGTGACACAGGGGGCTTTGGAGAGACCCAGTACTTC.

This clonotype has ten or more counts. One junction end disagrees with the germline gene, perhaps due to a read error. The chain couples TRBV4-1 to TRBJ2-3, with D uncertain. This CDR3 has 16 amino acids. Germline CDR1 is MGHRA and CDR2 is YSYEKL. The CDR3 spells CASSHTSRSPTDTQYF. CDR3 coding DNA: TGTGCCAGCAGCCACACATCTAGGAGCCCCACAGATACGCAGTATTTT.

This chain uses TRBV7-9 with TRBJ2-7; D may be TRBD1 (5 bases). The CDR3 is 14 amino acids. The germline V gene encodes CDR1 SEHNR and CDR2 FQNEAQ (reference sequence). V lost 5 bases and J 5 bases, leaving 16 bases between the germline ends. In DNA, the CDR3 is TGTGCCAGCAGCCCCTGGTCAGGGATTAACGAGCAGTACTTC. Protein sequence: CASSPWSGINEQYF.

This clonotype was detected many times. The junction differs from germline at one of its ends, possibly a read error. This chain uses TRBV13 with TRBJ1-4, with 11 bases aligning to TRBD1. This CDR3 has 17 residues. The germline V gene encodes CDR1 PRHDT and CDR2 FYEKMQ (reference sequence). The CDR3 reads CASSLGPGQGVSEKLFF. The CDR3 nucleotides read TGTGCCAGCAGCCTAGGCCCGGGACAGGGGGTTAGTGAAAAACTGTTTTTT.

This clonotype was counted between two and nine times. Written as DNA, the CDR3 is TGTGCCAGCAGTCCTACCCTCTGGGGTGCTTATGGCTACACCTTC. Its translation is CASSPTLWGAYGYTF. This sequence joins TRBV27 and TRBJ1-2; D remains ambiguous. The V end was cut by 5 bases, the J end by 5 bases, with 18 bases between. Germline values: CDR1 MNHEY, CDR2 SMNVEV (reference sequence). This CDR3 has 15 amino acids.